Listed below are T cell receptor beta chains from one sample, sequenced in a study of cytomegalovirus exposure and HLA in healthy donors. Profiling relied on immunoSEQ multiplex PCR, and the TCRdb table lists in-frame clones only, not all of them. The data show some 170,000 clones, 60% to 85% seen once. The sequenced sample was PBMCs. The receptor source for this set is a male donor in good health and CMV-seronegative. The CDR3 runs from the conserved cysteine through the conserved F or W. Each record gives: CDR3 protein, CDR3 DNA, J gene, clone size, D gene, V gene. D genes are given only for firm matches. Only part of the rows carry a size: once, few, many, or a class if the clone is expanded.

CASSLGGGEAFF,TGTGCCAGCAGCTTAGGAGGGGGTGAAGCTTTCTTT,TRBJ1-1,.,.,TRBV11-2
CASTPTGVYGYTF,TGTGCCAGCACCCCAACAGGGGTCTATGGCTACACCTTC,TRBJ1-2,.,TRBD1,TRBV6-5
CASSSTYEQYF,TGTGCCAGCAGCTCAACGTACGAGCAGTACTTC,TRBJ2-7,.,.,TRBV5-4
CASSPLRVRYEQYF,TGTGCCAGCAGCCCCCTTCGGGTAAGATACGAGCAGTACTTC,TRBJ2-7,.,.,TRBV6-6
CASSLRLAGGFSYNEQFF,TGCGCCAGCAGCTTGAGGCTAGCGGGGGGCTTCTCCTACAATGAGCAGTTCTTC,TRBJ2-1,few,TRBD2,TRBV5-1
CASSEDRGGSNEQFF,TGTGCCAGCAGTGAGGACAGGGGGGGATCCAATGAGCAGTTCTTC,TRBJ2-1,many,TRBD1,TRBV6-4
CASSQRKSTQYF,TGTGCCAGCAGCCAACGTAAGAGTACCCAGTACTTC,TRBJ2-5,.,.,TRBV6-5
CASLLGLAGDDTDTQYF,TGTGCCAGCCTCTTGGGGCTAGCGGGAGATGACACAGATACGCAGTATTTT,TRBJ2-3,.,TRBD2,TRBV28
CASSLFGNSNQPQHF,TGTGCCAGCAGTTTATTCGGGAATAGCAATCAGCCCCAGCATTTT,TRBJ1-5,.,.,TRBV27
CSVEGTGDTQYF,TGCAGCGTTGAAGGTACGGGGGATACGCAGTATTTT,TRBJ2-3,.,.,TRBV29-1
CATSIDRGPGEQYF,TGTGCCACCAGCATCGACAGGGGGCCGGGCGAGCAGTACTTC,TRBJ2-7,.,TRBD1,TRBV15
CASSRGSGRSHEQFF,TGTGCCAGCAGTAGGGGCAGCGGGAGGTCTCATGAGCAGTTCTTC,TRBJ2-1,.,TRBD2,TRBV6-5
CASNLRHTSGKGTQYF,TGTGCCAGCAACCTAAGGCATACTAGCGGGAAAGGTACGCAGTATTTT,TRBJ2-3,.,TRBD2,TRBV28
CASSESTKTYNEQFF,TGCGCCAGCAGTGAGTCGACAAAAACCTACAATGAGCAGTTCTTC,TRBJ2-1,.,.,TRBV10-2
CAKKSDRGPIDSNQPQHF,TGTGCCAAAAAATCGGACAGGGGACCTATCGATAGCAATCAGCCCCAGCATTTT,TRBJ1-5,.,TRBD1,TRBV15
CASHSESSYNEQFF,TGTGCCAGCCACTCTGAGAGCTCCTACAATGAGCAGTTCTTC,TRBJ2-1,.,.,TRBV2
CASSYSIQGREKLFF,TGTGCCAGCAGTTACTCGATCCAAGGGAGGGAAAAACTGTTTTTT,TRBJ1-4,.,.,TRBV6-6
CASSQLQGSSYEQYF,TGCGCCAGCAGCCAACTACAGGGGAGCTCCTACGAGCAGTACTTC,TRBJ2-7,.,TRBD1,TRBV4-3
CAISELTDTQYF,TGTGCCATCAGTGAGCTCACAGATACGCAGTATTTT,TRBJ2-3,few,.,TRBV10-3
CASSSGTGSYEQYF,TGTGCCAGCAGCTCCGGGACAGGGTCCTACGAGCAGTACTTC,TRBJ2-7,.,TRBD1,TRBV7-7
CASSERTSGAYEQYF,TGTGCCAGCAGCGAAAGGACTAGCGGAGCCTACGAGCAGTACTTC,TRBJ2-7,.,TRBD2,TRBV5-4
CASSPTTGGARGYTF,TGTGCCAGCAGTCCGACTACAGGGGGCGCAAGGGGCTACACCTTC,TRBJ1-2,.,TRBD1,TRBV28
CAWRDKTGRLYEQYF,TGTGCCTGGAGGGATAAGACAGGGCGTCTCTACGAGCAGTACTTC,TRBJ2-7,.,TRBD1,TRBV30
CASSPPVFRGGYGYTF,TGTGCCAGCTCACCACCGGTTTTTAGGGGAGGATATGGCTACACCTTC,TRBJ1-2,.,.,TRBV18
CASSLPGEGNGYTF,TGTGCCAGCAGTCTCCCGGGAGAAGGCAATGGCTACACCTTC,TRBJ1-2,.,.,TRBV28
CASSHPGQGSYEQYF,TGTGCCAGCAGTCACCCGGGACAGGGGTCCTACGAGCAGTACTTC,TRBJ2-7,.,TRBD1,TRBV6-6
CASSEDRGSTEAFF,TGTGCCAGCAGCGAGGACAGGGGGAGCACTGAAGCTTTCTTT,TRBJ1-1,.,TRBD1,TRBV7-2
CASSQDGGYSNQPQHF,TGTGCCAGCAGCCAAGATGGCGGGTATAGCAATCAGCCCCAGCATTTT,TRBJ1-5,.,.,TRBV4-2
CASSGGDNQPQHF,TGTGCCAGCAGTGGGGGGGACAATCAGCCCCAGCATTTT,TRBJ1-5,.,.,TRBV6-4
CASSDRGTEAFF,TGTGCCAGCAGTGACAGGGGTACTGAAGCTTTCTTT,TRBJ1-1,few,TRBD1,TRBV27
CASSLTAGSYNEQFF,TGTGCCAGCAGCTTGACGGCAGGGTCCTACAATGAGCAGTTCTTC,TRBJ2-1,.,.,TRBV5-4
CASSPEGRADTQYF,TGTGCCAGCAGCCCTGAGGGGAGGGCAGATACGCAGTATTTT,TRBJ2-3,.,TRBD2,TRBV28
CAWDRGNTEAFF,TGTGCCTGGGACAGGGGGAACACTGAAGCTTTCTTT,TRBJ1-1,.,TRBD1,TRBV30
CASSASSGEGTQYF,TGTGCCAGCAGCGCGAGCTCGGGAGAGGGGACCCAGTACTTC,TRBJ2-5,.,.,TRBV28
CASSLGAGLAANEQFF,TGTGCCAGCAGCTTAGGTGCCGGACTAGCAGCCAATGAGCAGTTCTTC,TRBJ2-1,.,TRBD2,TRBV7-9
CASSLTAYEQYF,TGTGCCAGCAGCTTAACAGCCTACGAGCAGTACTTC,TRBJ2-7,few,.,TRBV7-2
CASSWTSGGAHEQFF,TGTGCCAGCAGTTGGACTAGCGGGGGGGCCCATGAGCAGTTCTTC,TRBJ2-1,.,TRBD2,TRBV6-5